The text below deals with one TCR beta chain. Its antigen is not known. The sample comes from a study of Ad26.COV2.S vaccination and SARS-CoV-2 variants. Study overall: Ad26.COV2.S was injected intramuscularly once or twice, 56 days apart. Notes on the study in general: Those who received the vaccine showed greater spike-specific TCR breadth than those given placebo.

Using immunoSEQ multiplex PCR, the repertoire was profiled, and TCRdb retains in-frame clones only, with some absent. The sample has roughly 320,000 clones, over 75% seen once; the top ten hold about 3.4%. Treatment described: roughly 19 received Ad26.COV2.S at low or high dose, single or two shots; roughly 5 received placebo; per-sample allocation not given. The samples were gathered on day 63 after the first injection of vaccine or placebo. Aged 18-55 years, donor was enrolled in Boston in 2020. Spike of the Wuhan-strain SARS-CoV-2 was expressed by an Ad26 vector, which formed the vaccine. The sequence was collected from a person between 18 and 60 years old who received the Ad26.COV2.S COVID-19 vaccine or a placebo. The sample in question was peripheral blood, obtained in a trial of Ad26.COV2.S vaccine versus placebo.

The CDR3 region has the DNA TGCGCCAGCAGCCAAGTACGGGGGGGCCGCCTTGAGCAGTTCTTC. This translates into CASSQVRGGRLEQFF. The genes are TRBV4-3 and TRBJ2-1, with TRBD2 matching over 8 bases. The CDR3 is made up of 15 amino acids. Germline assignment: CDR1 LGHNA and CDR2 YSLEER. Unmatched junction bases numbered 8, after V lost 1 base and J lost 9 bases.